Below, 9 T cell receptor beta chains from the same sample are listed, as sequenced in a study of identical twins. TCRdb re-called the 5' RACE reads through MiXCR, storing one row per CDR3 protein. The data show 1,800,000 or so distinct CDR3 sequences, around 29% seen once. The sample taken for sequencing was cord blood. The receptors were sampled from a newborn girl in good health.

This clonotype was detected only once. Given a much more abundant clone one base away, this may be a read error. The chain recombines TRBV29-1 with TRBJ2-5; D is uncertain. The DNA end is a closer match to TRBJ2-1, so the J assignment may be wrong. This CDR3 comprises 13 residues. Germline V gene data show CDR1 as SQVTM and CDR2 as ANQGSEA. The CDR3 coding sequence is TGCAGCGTTGAACGGCATATCCAAGAGACCCAGTTCTTC. Its protein is CSVERHIQETQFF.

The rearrangement uses TRBV29-1 and TRBJ2-5; 9 bases match TRBD2. The J call is doubtful: the DNA matches TRBJ2-1 better. The length of the CDR3 is 15 residues. CDR1 and CDR2 (germline): SQVTM, ANQGSEA. In nucleotides, the CDR3 is TGCAGCGTTGATCTTAGCGGGGGACTCCAAGAGACCCAGTTCTTC. Amino acids: CSVDLSGGLQETQFF.

The CDR3 DNA sequence: TGCAGTGCTAGACAGGGGGCCTTCATGAACACTGAAGCTTTCTTT. Its translation: CSARQGAFMNTEAFF. The V call is TRBV20-1, the J call TRBJ1-1; 8 bases fit TRBD1. Germline V gene sequence: CDR1 DFQATT, CDR2 SNEGSKA (reference sequence). This CDR3 has 15 residues. The V segment lost 2 bases and the J segment 0 bases; nucleotides outside the gene matches: 5.

This chain joins TRBV9 and TRBJ2-7, with 7 bases that match TRBD2. Germline CDR1 and CDR2: SGDLS and YYNGEE. The length of the CDR3 is 16 residues. J gave up 0 bases and V 3 bases, and 9 bases lay outside the gene matches. CDR3 in amino acids: CASSAQSSGLSYEQYF. The CDR3 DNA reads TGTGCCAGCAGCGCACAATCTAGCGGCCTCTCCTACGAGCAGTACTTC.

Points on this clonotype: This could be a read error, since a much larger clone is one nucleotide away. For the CDR3, the DNA is TGTGCCAGCAGTTTCGAGGGGGGCACCTGCGAGCAGTACTTC. Its translation is CASSFEGGTCEQYF. The chain carries TRBV6-6 and TRBJ2-4, with D tentatively TRBD1 or TRBD2 (6 bases each). With the DNA end fitting TRBJ2-7 better, the J assignment may be wrong. CDR1 is MNHNY and CDR2 is SVGAGI in the germline V gene (reference sequence). The CDR3 sequence is 14 residues long.

The chain carries TRBV20-1 and TRBJ1-2; D is uncertain. The CDR3 spans 14 residues. Germline loops: CDR1 DFQATT, CDR2 SNEGSKA (reference sequence). The ends were cut back, 3 bases at V and 4 bases at J, with 15 bases in the middle. CDR3 DNA sequence: TGCAGTGCTAGTATCCTAGACGGGTCCTATGGCTACACCTTC. Translated, it gives CSASILDGSYGYTF.

This clonotype was recorded a few times. For the CDR3, the DNA is TGTGCCAGCAGCTTAGATCTTAGCGGCACAGATACGCAGTATTTT. It yields the protein CASSLDLSGTDTQYF. The gene calls are TRBV7-2 and TRBJ2-3, with TRBD2 as a possible D gene (5 bases). There are 15 residues in the CDR3. V dropped 1 base and J dropped 1 base, with 9 bases sitting between them. Germline CDR1 and CDR2: SGHTA and FQGNSA.

Turning to this clonotype: Possible read error: a much larger clone is one base away. This chain uses TRBV20-1 with TRBJ2-5; 8 nucleotides align to TRBD2. Germline V gives CDR1 DFQATT, CDR2 SNEGSKA (reference sequence). Trimming took 3 bases from V and 4 from J; bases not matched to a gene: 4. This CDR3 comprises 13 residues. CDR3 bases: TGCAGTGCTAGGACTAGCGAGAGAGAGACCCAGTACTTC. Translated: CSARTSERETQYF.

Written as DNA, the CDR3 is TGTGCCAGCAGATTCGCCCCAAATGAAAAACTGTTTTTT. Translating it yields CASRFAPNEKLFF. The chain links TRBV7-2 to TRBJ1-4; D is undetermined. Between the trimmed V and J ends, which lost 6 bases and 5 bases, there was a span of 10 bases. The germline V gene encodes CDR1 SGHTA and CDR2 FQGNSA. This CDR3 is built from 13 residues.